Shown below are 23 T cell receptor beta chains from a single sample sequenced in a study of CD8+ T cells in alopecia areata. Specified treatment: oral pan-JAK inhibitor, 5-10 mg twice daily. Isolated RNA was reverse transcribed into cDNA used as the sequencing template. The assay was immunoSEQ multiplex PCR, and TCRdb's table has in-frame clones only and misses some. This sample yields some 44,000 clones, of which 80% to 95% are seen a single time; about 20% belongs to the top ten. Sequencing used CD8+ T cells sorted from blood, obtained at week 24, from a patient treated with tofacitinib. The origin of the receptors is a human donor with alopecia areata.

In this sample, this clone turned up once. J is TRBJ2-4 and V is TRBV7-2, with D uncertain. The length of the CDR3 is 16 residues. V was pared by 3 bases and J by 6 bases, with 18 bases between. Germline CDR1 is SGHTA and CDR2 is FQGNSA. The DNA for the CDR3 is TGTGCCAGCAGCTTTTCGGCAGGCCTACCTGGAAACATTCAGTACTTC. Translation: CASSFSAGLPGNIQYF.

V and J are TRBV7-9 and TRBJ2-7; D remains ambiguous. The germline V gene has CDR1 SEHNR and CDR2 FQNEAQ (reference sequence). The CDR3 runs 15 residues. The V end lost 1 base, the J end lost 6 bases, and 16 bases lay between the germline ends. DNA for the CDR3: TGTGCCAGCAGCTTAGTTGTAGGACGACCGGGCGAGCAGTACTTC. Its translation: CASSLVVGRPGEQYF. The entire variable domain, with the rest obtained from reference TRBV7-9 and TRBJ2-7, is as follows: DTGVSQNPRHKITKRGQNVTFRCDPISEHNRLYWYRQTLGQGPEFLTYFQNEAQLEKSRLLSDRFSAERPKGSFSTLEIQRTEQGDSAMYLCASSLVVGRPGEQYFGPGTRLTVT.

The chain links TRBV6-5 to TRBJ2-1, with D possibly matching TRBD2 (7 bases). Trimming took off 6 bases at V and 5 bases at J, with 11 bases between the two ends. Germline-derived CDR1 and CDR2 are MNHEY and SVGAGI. The CDR3 is 13 amino acids. CDR3 loop: CASSIGGDNEQFF. The CDR3 bases are TGTGCCAGCAGCATAGGGGGGGACAATGAGCAGTTCTTC.

The sample holds one count of this clone. The gene calls are TRBV5-4 and TRBJ2-3, with TRBD2 matching over 8 bases. Per the germline V gene, CDR1 is SGHNT and CDR2 is YYREEE (reference sequence). J was trimmed by 2 bases and V by 5 bases; bases with no gene match: 10. The CDR3 is 16 residues long. The CDR3 protein is CASRTERGGPTDTQYF. CDR3 bases: TGTGCCAGCAGAACAGAACGGGGGGGCCCCACAGATACGCAGTATTTT.

The sample holds one count of this clone. V usage is TRBV13 and J usage is TRBJ2-7; the match to TRBD2 covers 11 bases. CDR3 length equals 14 residues. Germline V gene sequence: CDR1 PRHDT, CDR2 FYEKMQ (reference sequence). Unmatched junction bases numbered 3, after V lost 4 bases and J lost 4 bases. DNA of the CDR3: TGTGCCAGCAGCTCAACTAGCGGGGGATACGAGCAGTACTTC. Its protein is CASSSTSGGYEQYF.

Notes on this clone: The same CDR3 also results from other DNA sequences found in this sample. The chain's CDR3 is CASSFKPNPPSYEQYF. Written as DNA, the CDR3 is TGTGCCAGCAGCTTCAAGCCTAACCCTCCGTCATACGAGCAGTACTTC. The chain joins TRBV7-9 to TRBJ2-7; D call uncertain. Germline V gives CDR1 SEHNR, CDR2 FQNEAQ (reference sequence). CDR3 length: 16 residues. Trimming took 3 bases from V and 4 from J, leaving 19 bases between them.

Details on this clone: One end of the junction varies from germline; a read error may be responsible. Additional DNA sequences in this sample encode the identical CDR3. The CDR3 bases are TGTGCCAGTAGCTTTCTAGCAGGAAACTATGGCTACACCTTC. This encodes CASSFLAGNYGYTF. The V and J genes are TRBV7-2 and TRBJ1-2, with D unclear. The germline V gene encodes CDR1 SGHTA and CDR2 FQGNSA. The CDR3 has 14 amino acids.

The chain combines TRBV27 with TRBJ2-7; 8 bases are a match to TRBD2. The germline gives CDR1 MNHEY, CDR2 SMNVEV (reference sequence). CDR3 length: 14 residues. V dropped 3 bases and J dropped 4; count of bases not matched to a gene: 5. The CDR3, as DNA: TGTGCCAGCAGTTTGCGAGCGGGGGTGTACGAGCAGTACTTC. This gives the protein CASSLRAGVYEQYF.

In nucleotides, the CDR3 is TGTGCCAGCAGGGACGACGGGGGACCCTACGAGCAGTACTTC. This translates into CASRDDGGPYEQYF. This rearrangement joins TRBV6-1 to TRBJ2-7; D might be TRBD2 (6 bases). From germline, CDR1 is MNHNS and CDR2 SASEGT. CDR3 length equals 14 residues. The V end lost 6 bases, the J end lost 2 bases, and 14 bases lay between the germline ends.

This chain connects TRBV7-2 to TRBJ2-3, with 7 bases aligning to TRBD1. The CDR3 covers 15 residues. Germline CDR1 reads SGHTA; CDR2 reads FQGNSA. V lost 4 bases, J lost 4 bases, and 8 bases stayed unmatched. CDR3 coding DNA: TGTGCCAGCAGCTCGCAGGCGCAGGGGGCAGATACGCAGTATTTT. Translated, it gives CASSSQAQGADTQYF.

The chain joins TRBV7-9 to TRBJ2-5; possible D gene TRBD2, 6 bases. Germline CDR1 and CDR2: SEHNR and FQNEAQ (reference sequence). The CDR3 totals 15 residues. V lost 5 bases to trimming and J lost 3 bases, with 16 bases between them. CDR3: CASSPREPKEETQYF. CDR3 bases: TGTGCCAGCAGCCCCCGGGAGCCTAAGGAAGAGACCCAGTACTTC.

The gene calls are TRBV7-8 and TRBJ2-3, with D unclear. This CDR3 comprises 12 residues. CDR1 is SGHVS and CDR2 is FQNEAQ in the germline V gene. Trimming left V 1 base short and J 4 bases short, with 3 bases between. CDR3 in amino acids: CASSLGADTQYF. In DNA, the CDR3 is TGTGCCAGCAGCTTAGGGGCAGATACGCAGTATTTT.

The V and J genes are TRBV6-6 and TRBJ1-2, with D unresolved. The CDR3 totals 15 residues. Germline V gives CDR1 MNHNY, CDR2 SVGAGI (reference sequence). Deletions cut 7 bases from V and 4 bases from J, with 19 bases between. The chain's CDR3 is CASTRAEGFGYGYTF. CDR3 sequence (DNA): TGTGCCAGCACCCGGGCTGAAGGGTTCGGCTATGGCTACACCTTC.

This clone was counted a single time. This chain connects TRBV25-1 to TRBJ2-2; 7 bases match TRBD1. The CDR3 has 14 residues. Germline CDR1 and CDR2: MGHDK and SYGVNS. J lost 7 bases, V lost 1 base, and 3 bases had no gene match. The CDR3 protein is CASSEFGTDGELFF. The CDR3 DNA follows: TGTGCCAGCAGTGAATTCGGGACAGACGGGGAGCTGTTTTTT. Full variable domain (missing parts from reference TRBV25-1 and TRBJ2-2): EADIYQTPRYLVIGTGKKITLECSQTMGHDKMYWYQQDPGMELHLIHYSYGVNSTEKGDLSSESTVSRIRTEHFPLTLESARPSHTSQYLCASSEFGTDGELFFGEGSRLTVL.

This chain joins TRBV29-1 and TRBJ2-5; possible D gene TRBD2, 6 bases. CDR3 length: 12 residues. CDR1 and CDR2 (germline): SQVTM, ANQGSEA. V lost 5 bases to trimming and J lost 7 bases, with 14 bases between them. CDR3 nucleotides: TGCAGCGTTACCGGGACTGGGGGGACCCAGTACTTC. Amino acids: CSVTGTGGTQYF.

This chain connects TRBV7-2 to TRBJ2-5; no clear D. The CDR3 loop spans 14 amino acids. Germline lookup yields CDR1 SGHTA and CDR2 FQGNSA. Trimming took 1 base from V and 5 from J, leaving 11 bases between them. The CDR3 region is CASSLEARMETQYF. CDR3 nucleotide sequence: TGTGCCAGCAGCTTAGAGGCTAGGATGGAGACCCAGTACTTC.

The chain links TRBV21-1 to TRBJ2-5; the table's D gene call, TRBD2, was not cross checked with the DNA. TRBV21-1 is recorded as a pseudogene. The CDR3 runs to 17 residues. Here the CDR3 DNA reads TGTGCCAGCAGCAAAGAAGCTAGCGGGGGGGCGGGAGAGACCCAGTACTTC. It yields the protein CASSKEASGGAGETQYF.

The chain uses TRBV6-1 and TRBJ2-7; the D is unclear. This CDR3 contains 13 residues. V lost 3 bases and J lost 2, with 8 bases in between. Germline loops: CDR1 MNHNS, CDR2 SASEGT. The CDR3 loop reads CASSDRLAYEQYF. As DNA, the CDR3 is TGTGCCAGCAGTGACAGGCTCGCCTACGAGCAGTACTTC.

The rearrangement uses TRBV5-1 and TRBJ2-3; unclear D gene. The germline CDR1 and CDR2 sequences are SGHRS and YFSETQ. There are 16 residues in the CDR3. V was clipped by 7 bases and J by 1 base, with 19 bases between them. CDR3: CASRPPGSGGTDTQYF. The CDR3 DNA reads as TGCGCCAGCCGACCCCCGGGCTCTGGGGGCACAGATACGCAGTATTTT.

This chain connects TRBV28 to TRBJ2-3, with D maybe TRBD2 (6 bases). CDR1 and CDR2 (germline): MDHEN, SYDVKM. V was trimmed by 5 bases and J by 5 bases, leaving 23 bases between them. This CDR3 is built from 17 residues. For the CDR3, the DNA is TGTGCCAGCAGTCCCCTACCCGGAGGGGCGGGACGAGATACGCAGTATTTT. Protein product: CASSPLPGGAGRDTQYF.

V is TRBV29-1 and J is TRBJ2-3; no firm D call. Trimming shortened V by 7 bases and J by 4 bases, and 15 bases separated the two germline ends. This CDR3 contains 13 residues. The germline V gene encodes CDR1 SQVTM and CDR2 ANQGSEA. The CDR3 nucleotides are TGCAGCGCCGATACAGAGAGTGCAGATACGCAGTATTTT. Its protein product is CSADTESADTQYF.

This clone has a single count. The chain has TRBV19 and TRBJ2-3, with 9 bases lining up with TRBD1. The CDR3 has 16 amino acids. Germline values: CDR1 LNHDA, CDR2 SQIVND (reference sequence). Trimming took 7 bases from V and 0 from J; bases not matched to a gene: 8. The CDR3 sequence is CASKITGGTSTDTQYF. In nucleotides, the CDR3 is TGTGCCAGTAAAATTACAGGGGGCACAAGCACAGATACGCAGTATTTT.

This clone has more than one count but fewer than ten. This sequence joins TRBV5-6 and TRBJ2-1; D ambiguous. In germline, CDR1 is SGHDT, CDR2 YYEEEE. The CDR3 has 15 residues. The V end was cut by 2 bases, the J end by 0 bases, with 9 bases between. The CDR3 loop reads CASSFVRSSYNEQFF. The DNA of the CDR3 is TGTGCCAGCAGCTTCGTGAGGAGCTCCTACAATGAGCAGTTCTTC.